These 8 T cell receptor beta chains share one sample of origin, sequenced in a study of blood T cell repertoires in COVID-19. Some clones are missing from TCRdb's copy, which holds only in-frame ones; the method was immunoSEQ multiplex PCR. The sample has around 160,000 clones; approximately 78% are singletons. Sequencing input: peripheral blood. The receptor set was obtained from a human donor in a cohort sampled during active COVID-19.

The chain joins TRBV5-4 to TRBJ2-5; 7 nucleotides align to TRBD1. Trimming cost V 3 bases and J 4 bases; bases outside gene matches: 3. From germline, CDR1 is SGHNT and CDR2 YYREEE (reference sequence). The CDR3 runs to 13 residues. The CDR3 region is CASSSRDRETQYF. The DNA for the CDR3 is TGTGCCAGCAGCTCTCGGGACAGAGAGACCCAGTACTTC. Based on the CDR3 plus reference TRBV5-4 and TRBJ2-5, the full variable domain is ETGVTQSPTHLIKTRGQQVTLRCSSQSGHNTVSWYQQALGQGPQFIFQYYREEENGRGNFPPRFSGLQFPNYSSELNVNALELDDSALYLCASSSRDRETQYFGPGTRLLVL.

The J gene is TRBJ2-2, the V gene TRBV27; the D is unclear. Germline values: CDR1 MNHEY, CDR2 SMNVEV (reference sequence). Trimming shortened V by 6 bases and J by 3 bases, and 11 bases separated the two germline ends. This CDR3 contains 14 residues. This CDR3 is CASSLGLDTGELFF. CDR3 in DNA: TGTGCCAGCAGCTTGGGCCTCGACACCGGGGAGCTGTTTTTT.

This clone occurred once. J is TRBJ2-7 and V is TRBV7-2; tentatively, D is TRBD2 (5 bases). This CDR3 spans 14 amino acids. Trimming left V 4 bases short and J 0 bases short, with 10 bases between. CDR1 SGHTA and CDR2 FQGNSA come from the germline V gene. The CDR3 reads CASSSRRYSYEQYF. The CDR3 region has the DNA TGTGCCAGCAGCTCGAGGAGGTACTCCTACGAGCAGTACTTC.

This clone is a singleton in its sample. The chain has TRBV21-1 and TRBJ2-7; the table's D call, TRBD1, was not checked against the DNA. TRBV21-1 is shown as a pseudogene. The CDR3 has 17 residues. CDR3 in DNA: TGTGCCAGCAGCAAACCCCGGATGGGGACAGGGTACCACGAGCAGTACTTC. Translating it yields CASSKPRMGTGYHEQYF.

V is TRBV9 and J is TRBJ2-1, with D tentatively TRBD2 (6 bases). Trimming left V 4 bases short and J 7 bases short, with 18 bases between. The CDR3 covers 15 residues. CDR1 is SGDLS and CDR2 is YYNGEE in the germline V gene. DNA of the CDR3: TGTGCCAGCAGCCCTCACCGGGACTTCCTGAATGAGCAGTTCTTC. Encoded protein: CASSPHRDFLNEQFF. Complete variable domain (other parts from reference TRBV9 and TRBJ2-1): DSGVTQTPKHLITATGQRVTLRCSPRSGDLSVYWYQQSLDQGLQFLIQYYNGEERAKGNILERFSAQQFPDLHSELNLSSLELGDSALYFCASSPHRDFLNEQFFGPGTRLTVL.

The rearrangement uses TRBV19 and TRBJ2-7; TRBD1 aligns across 10 bases. V was clipped by 4 bases and J by 3 bases; unmatched bases: 3. Germline loops: CDR1 LNHDA, CDR2 SQIVND (reference sequence). This CDR3 spans 14 amino acids. The CDR3 here is CASSSRDRGYEQYF. The DNA of the CDR3 is TGTGCCAGTAGTAGCCGGGACAGGGGCTACGAGCAGTACTTC.

The chain couples TRBV5-6 to TRBJ2-7, with 12 bases matching TRBD1. CDR1 and CDR2 from the germline V gene are SGHDT and YYEEEE. This CDR3 region has 13 residues. V trimming: 3 bases; J trimming: 6 bases; junction bases outside the gene matches: 1. The CDR3 region has the DNA TGTGCCAGCAGCTGGGACAGGGGGCCCGAGCAGTACTTC. Its protein product is CASSWDRGPEQYF.

V usage is TRBV10-1 and J usage is TRBJ2-3; 10 bases fit TRBD2. The germline V gene encodes CDR1 WNHNN and CDR2 SYGVQD (reference sequence). The CDR3 is 16 amino acids. With 3 bases clipped from V and 2 bases from J, the junction kept 5 bases outside the gene matches. The CDR3 DNA reads TGCGCCAGCAGTGAACTCCTAGCGGGGGACACAGATACGCAGTATTTT. Encoded protein: CASSELLAGDTDTQYF.